This T cell receptor (beta chain) was sequenced during a study of Graves' ophthalmopathy and Graves' hyperthyroidism. RNA transcripts served as template for amplifying TCR beta CDR3 sequences. A first-round RT-PCR used HTBI primers, followed by a second-round multiplex PCR. MiXCR, applied by TCRdb to the multiplex PCR reads, yields one record per CDR3 protein. The sample carries over a million distinct CDR3 sequences, approximately 35% recorded once. In this sample, this clonotype turned up many times. The sequenced sample consisted of peripheral blood or thyroid tissue (not recorded which). The sequence came from an adult man with Graves' hyperthyroidism.

CDR3 residues: CSVEESQGISYGYTF. For the CDR3, the DNA is TGCAGCGTTGAAGAGTCGCAGGGGATCTCCTATGGCTACACCTTC. The chain couples TRBV29-1 to TRBJ1-2; perhaps TRBD1 as D (6 bases). This CDR3 has 15 amino acids. The germline V gene has CDR1 SQVTM and CDR2 ANQGSEA. The V gene lost 0 bases and the J gene lost 4 bases, with 15 bases spanning the gap. Together with reference TRBV29-1 and TRBJ1-2, the CDR3 gives the full variable domain: SAVISQKPSRDICQRGTSLTIQCQVDSQVTMMFWYRQQPGQSLTLIATANQGSEATYESGFVIDKFPISRPNLTFSTLTVSNMSPEDSSIYLCSVEESQGISYGYTFGSGTRLTVV.